This passage covers 10 T cell receptor beta chains from one sample sequenced in a study of T cells in Graves' hyperthyroidism and ophthalmopathy. TCR beta CDR3 sequences were amplified from RNA transcripts. When the TCR CDR3 underwent first-round RT-PCR, the HTBI primer set was used. TCRdb called the multiplex PCR reads again in MiXCR, with one record for every CDR3 protein. The repertoire holds hundreds of thousands of distinct CDR3 sequences, with over 11% as singletons. The specimen was blood. The receptor source for this set is a middle-aged man with Graves' ophthalmopathy.

The CDR3: CASRASGSWGNEQFF. CDR3 sequence (DNA): TGTGCCAGTAGGGCTAGCGGGAGCTGGGGCAATGAGCAGTTCTTC. The chain combines TRBV19 with TRBJ2-1; 10 nucleotides align to TRBD2. The ends lost 6 bases at V and 6 bases at J; junction bases unmatched: 8. Germline CDR1 and CDR2: LNHDA and SQIVND (reference sequence). There are 15 residues in the CDR3.

This clonotype showed up many times. This chain connects TRBV10-3 to TRBJ2-5; D is possibly TRBD1 (5 bases). The V gene lost 6 bases and the J gene lost 3 bases, with 17 bases spanning the gap. Germline CDR1 is ENHRY and CDR2 is SYGVKD. The CDR3 sequence is 15 residues long. CDR3 bases: TGTGCCATCAGAGAGCAGGGTGGTAAAGAAGAGACCCAGTACTTC. Amino acids: CAIREQGGKEETQYF.

The V and J genes are TRBV9 and TRBJ2-5; 10 nucleotides match TRBD2. The V gene's germline CDR1 is SGDLS and CDR2 YYNGEE. The CDR3 runs 16 residues. V was pared by 2 bases and J by 4 bases, with 8 bases of the junction left unmatched. The CDR3: CASSVGLAGVSETQYF. The CDR3 DNA follows: TGTGCCAGCAGCGTCGGGCTAGCGGGAGTATCAGAGACCCAGTACTTC.

This clonotype was detected ten times or more. The chain has TRBV12-5 and TRBJ2-5; D is unclear. V lost 3 bases to trimming and J lost 2 bases, with 13 bases between them. This CDR3 is built from 15 residues. CDR1 is LGHNT, CDR2 FRNRAP, per germline. The CDR3 spells CASGFLPKRQETQYF. In DNA form, the CDR3 reads TGTGCTAGTGGTTTTCTTCCCAAGCGTCAAGAGACCCAGTACTTC.

J is TRBJ2-2 and V is TRBV5-1, with 11 nucleotides matching TRBD2. The CDR3 spans 15 residues. With 4 bases clipped from V and 3 bases from J, the junction kept 2 bases outside the gene matches. The germline V gene has CDR1 SGHRS and CDR2 YFSETQ. CDR3 region: CASSGTSGDTGELFF. The CDR3 DNA sequence: TGCGCCAGCAGCGGGACTAGCGGTGACACCGGGGAGCTGTTTTTT. The entire variable domain, with the rest obtained from reference TRBV5-1 and TRBJ2-2, is as follows: KAGVTQTPRYLIKTRGQQVTLSCSPISGHRSVSWYQQTPGQGLQFLFEYFSETQRNKGNFPGRFSGRQFSNSRSEMNVSTLELGDSALYLCASSGTSGDTGELFFGEGSRLTVL.

The table lists this clonotype with many counts. The J gene is TRBJ1-5, the V gene TRBV20-1, with 9 bases aligning to TRBD1. Looked up from germline, CDR1 is DFQATT and CDR2 is SNEGSKA (reference sequence). CDR3 size: 18 residues. V lost 3 bases to trimming and J lost 3 bases; unmatched junction nucleotides: 15. The CDR3 DNA reads as TGCAGTGCTAGGGACAGTCTGGGACAGGGAATAGACAATCAGCCCCAGCATTTT. Its translation is CSARDSLGQGIDNQPQHF.

This clonotype appeared a few times. CDR3 coding DNA: TGTGCCAGCAGCCAGGGGGGCTACACCGGGGAGCTGTTTTTT. This sequence encodes CASSQGGYTGELFF. V and J are TRBV14 and TRBJ2-2, with D perhaps being TRBD1 or TRBD2 (6 bases each). The germline CDR1 and CDR2 sequences are SGHDN and FVKESK. The length of the CDR3 is 14 residues. Trimming removed 3 bases from V and 3 bases from J, with 8 bases in between.

This clonotype came up many times. V usage is TRBV18 and J usage is TRBJ2-7; 8 bases map to TRBD2. J lost 0 bases, V lost 2 bases, and 3 bases had no gene match. CDR1 KGHSH and CDR2 LQKENI come from the germline V gene. The CDR3 spans 15 residues. CDR3 region: CASSPWSGSSYEQYF. CDR3 nucleotides: TGTGCCAGCTCACCATGGAGCGGGAGCTCCTACGAGCAGTACTTC.

This clonotype has a count of ten or more. The rearrangement links TRBV5-1 to TRBJ2-1, with D maybe TRBD1 (5 bases). The V end was cut by 4 bases, the J end by 9 bases, with 20 bases between. CDR3 size: 15 residues. CDR1 is SGHRS and CDR2 is YFSETQ in the germline V gene. CDR3 DNA sequence: TGCGCCAGCAGCCCGGAATCGCAGGGTAGGGGTGAGCAGTTCTTC. It translates to CASSPESQGRGEQFF.

The table lists this clonotype with many counts. V and J are TRBV11-2 and TRBJ2-5; 12 bases align to TRBD2. Germline V gene lookup returns CDR1 SGHAT and CDR2 FQNNGV. V was clipped by 6 bases and J by 5 bases; unmatched bases: 4. CDR3 length: 14 residues. CDR3 in amino acids: CASRTSGSNETQYF. Written as DNA, the CDR3 is TGTGCCAGCAGGACTAGCGGGAGTAATGAGACCCAGTACTTC.